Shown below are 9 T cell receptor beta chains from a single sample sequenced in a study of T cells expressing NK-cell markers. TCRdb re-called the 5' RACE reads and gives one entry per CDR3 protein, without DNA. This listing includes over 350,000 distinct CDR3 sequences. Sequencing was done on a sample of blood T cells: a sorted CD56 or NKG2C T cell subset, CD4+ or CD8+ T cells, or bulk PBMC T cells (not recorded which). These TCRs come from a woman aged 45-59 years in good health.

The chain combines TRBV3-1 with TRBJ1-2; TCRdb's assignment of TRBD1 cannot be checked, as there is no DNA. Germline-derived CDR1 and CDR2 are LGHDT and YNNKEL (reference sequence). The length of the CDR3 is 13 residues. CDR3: CASRTGTGGGYTF.

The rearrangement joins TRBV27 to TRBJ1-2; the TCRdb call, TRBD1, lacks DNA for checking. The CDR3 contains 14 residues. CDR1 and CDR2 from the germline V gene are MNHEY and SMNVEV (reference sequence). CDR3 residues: CASSTMDRGGSYTF.

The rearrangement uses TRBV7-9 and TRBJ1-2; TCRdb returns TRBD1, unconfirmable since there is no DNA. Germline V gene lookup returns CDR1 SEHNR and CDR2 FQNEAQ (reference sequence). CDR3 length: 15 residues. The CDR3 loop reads CASSSRNSPNYGYTF. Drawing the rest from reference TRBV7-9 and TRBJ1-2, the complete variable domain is DTGVSQNPRHKITKRGQNVTFRCDPISEHNRLYWYRQTLGQGPEFLTYFQNEAQLEKSRLLSDRFSAERPKGSFSTLEIQRTEQGDSAMYLCASSSRNSPNYGYTFGSGTRLTVV.

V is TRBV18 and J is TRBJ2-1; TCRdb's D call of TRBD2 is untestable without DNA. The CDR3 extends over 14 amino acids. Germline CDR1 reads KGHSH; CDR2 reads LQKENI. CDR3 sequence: CASSEAASYNEQFF.

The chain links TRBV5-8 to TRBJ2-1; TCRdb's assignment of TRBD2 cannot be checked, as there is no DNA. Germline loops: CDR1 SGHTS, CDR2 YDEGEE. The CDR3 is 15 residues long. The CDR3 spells CASSSGLALYNEQFF.

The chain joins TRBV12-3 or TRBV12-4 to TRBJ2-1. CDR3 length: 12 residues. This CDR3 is CASSFQKLEQFF.

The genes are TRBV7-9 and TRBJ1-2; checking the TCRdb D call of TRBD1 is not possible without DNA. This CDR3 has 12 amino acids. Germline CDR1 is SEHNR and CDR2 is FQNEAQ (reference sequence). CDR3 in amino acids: CASSPDRGDYTF.

Here the CDR3 reads CASRHVAGGSYEQYF. The gene calls are TRBV7-9 and TRBJ2-7; the D call from TCRdb, TRBD2, cannot be confirmed without DNA. CDR3 length: 15 amino acids. Germline loops: CDR1 SEHNR, CDR2 FQNEAQ (reference sequence).

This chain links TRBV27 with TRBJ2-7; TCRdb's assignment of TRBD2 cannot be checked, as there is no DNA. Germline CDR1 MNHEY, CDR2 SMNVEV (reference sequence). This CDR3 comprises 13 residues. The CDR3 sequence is CASKRLADYEQYF.